This TCR beta chain was recorded in a study of blood T cell repertoires in COVID-19 (dated by TCRdb to about 2020). For context, the study as a whole: The collaborator samples originated in the United States, Italy and Spain and spanned the acute and convalescent phases of COVID-19. The material from the prospective study consisted of cDNA or gDNA derived from T cells, B-cell-depleted T cells, or PBMCs. The dataset comprised deeply sampled blood TCRbeta repertoires from subjects exposed to, actively infected with, or recovered from COVID-19. A freely available public database, intended as a resource for researchers studying the immune response to SARS-CoV-2, is where the repertoires were released. The samples were drawn from two sources: the first 160 participants of the ongoing ImmuneRACE study, and 1,200 or so subjects contributed by 6 global collaborators. The sample metadata nearly always contained a de-identified subject ID, COVID-19 status, age in years and sex. HLA class I and class II types, where available, came from metadata supplied by the sample provider rather than from assay-based typing. Overall results and qualifications from the work: How much clinical and demographic metadata was included differed by source and by participant, and the metadata was provided uncurated.

For this clone: Its antigen specificity is not known. One base away there is no much larger clone; base qualities are not given.

The immunoSEQ Assay, a bias-controlled multiplex PCR, was used to amplify TCRbeta CDR3 regions from genomic DNA. Turning to the authors' computational methods: Within the assay, amplification of reference gene primers was used to estimate how many nucleated cells each sample contained. Sequence reads were collapsed and filtered to measure the absolute abundance of every unique TCRbeta CDR3 rearrangement. For each sample, productive Simpson clonality was calculated as the square root of Simpson's diversity index across productive rearrangements. TCRdb obtained this table from immuneACCESS and retained in-frame rearrangements with V and J assigned. These tables miss some clones; where compared with another copy, unresolved V genes account for less than half of the shortfall, and the remainder is unexplained. The V and J calls and clone size come from that table; D and trimming were worked out from the DNA. The sample data list 300,000 to 350,000 clones, and around 89% of these were observed just once. The top ten hold 3.5% to 4.5% of the sample.

V gives up 2 bases and J gives up 6 bases, and the segment between their germline ends measures 8 bases. The CDR3 runs 12 amino acids, cysteine and phenylalanine included. Just CDR3 DNA is preserved here, 36 bases in frame from base 1. CDR1 and CDR2, per the germline V gene (reference sequence), are MNHEY and SMNVEV. Participants in the prospective study were enrolled through a virtual design, were aged roughly 18 to 100 years, and lived in 24 United States geographic areas. To assign participants to cohorts, the prospective study relied on clinical history that participants themselves reported in a screening survey and a study questionnaire. In the prospective study, mobile phlebotomists collected whole blood, serum and a nasopharyngeal or oropharyngeal swab from each participant. Over a 2-month period, participants in the prospective study had the option of providing additional blood draws and questionnaires. Before DNA extraction, blood samples from the prospective study were shipped at room temperature or frozen.

Sequenced material: PBMCs or T cells enriched from blood (not recorded which). The chain is made from TRBV27 and TRBJ2-7; the D gene cannot be named for sure. This TCR came from a woman aged 18-29 years with acute COVID-19. The sequenced DNA: TGTGCCAGCAGTTTACCCACGGGCGAGCAGTACTTC. It translates as CASSLPTGEQYF.